This T cell receptor beta chain was observed in a study of T cells in Graves' hyperthyroidism and ophthalmopathy (dated by TCRdb to about 2019). Looking at the study overall: Peripheral blood was sampled at the time of initial diagnosis, prior to any treatment. To identify distinguishing TCR V-J signatures, a discovery cohort of about 100 patients was used, comprising 43 with Graves' ophthalmopathy and roughly 60 with stable Graves' hyperthyroidism. Prospective prediction of ophthalmopathy was tested in an independent validation cohort consisting of some 19 hyperthyroidism patients and some 17 patients who later progressed to ophthalmopathy. The 95 to 100 discovery patients were randomly divided into training and test sets at a 7:3 ratio. In several Graves' hyperthyroidism patients, the study also compared T-cell repertoires from thyroid tissue with T-cell repertoires from blood. Following sampling, methimazole starting at 30 mg daily was given to hyperthyroidism patients, and high-dose intravenous methylprednisolone was given to ophthalmopathy patients. The paper reports TCR Vbeta CDR3 sequencing of approximately 130 peripheral blood samples: 43 ophthalmopathy, about 75 hyperthyroidism and around 17 progressor patients.

The TCR beta CDR3 regions were amplified from the RNA transcripts. The first round of RT-PCR for the TCR CDR3 was performed with the HTBI primer set and the Qiagen OneStep RT-PCR kit. Libraries were constructed in a second round of multiplex PCR, after which size selection and purification were performed. Libraries were sequenced paired-end with 100 bp reads on an Illumina HiSeq2000. In the original analysis: Raw data were processed with SOAPnuke, discarding reads with adapters, uncalled bases, mean Phred below 15, or no exact constant-primer or identifier match. COPE v1.2.5 was used to merge high-quality paired reads, and clonotypes were defined as unique nucleotide sequences. MiTCR v1.1 was used to align the clonotypes against IMGT TRBV, TRBD and TRBJ reference segments. Only V-J combinations with frequency above 0.0001, covering approximately 99% of repertoires, were analysed. The TCS score was defined as the ratio of F50 (clonal expansion) to E x V (chaos), calculated using BLOSUM62-based TCRdist between CDR3 peptides within each V-J. Welch's t-statistics and random forest reduced around 520 V-J features to 13, which were used in a naive Bayes classifier (R e1071). Through fastp at Q25 and MiXCR, TCRdb rebuilt clones from the public reads, retaining in-frame beta chains. A single entry per CDR3 protein holds the most common genes and DNA from its merged rows. The authors' filters were not applied to this entry. Within this sample are more than 600,000 distinct CDR3 sequences, with around 17% of them counted one time only. The ten largest clones represent around 7.7% of the sample.

The study at large found these results: A 13 V-J signature model separated ophthalmopathy from stable hyperthyroidism, with around 90% sensitivity and roughly 81% specificity in cross-validation and 80%/75% in testing. Blood samples also contained most of the expanded thyroid clonotypes (frequency above 0.001), which suggests that blood repertoires may reflect thyroid immune responses. During validation, the model predicted progression to ophthalmopathy a median of around six months ahead of onset, with 70.59% sensitivity and around 73% specificity. No statistical method was used to fix the sample size in advance, and group allocation was not hidden from the investigators.

The CDR1 and CDR2 encoded by the germline V gene (reference sequence) are GTSNPN and SVGIG. Unmatched junction bases come to 2, with V trimmed by 2 bases and J by 5 bases. The CDR3 contains 13 residues, cysteine and phenylalanine counted. Just CDR3 DNA is preserved here, 39 bases in frame from base 1. Graves' hyperthyroidism was defined as stable when no progression to ophthalmopathy occurred over 18 months of follow-up. The hyperthyroidism patients were between 18 and 65 years old and newly diagnosed, with a disease duration of less than 2 months. Patients with uncontrolled infections, other autoimmune diseases, pregnancy or lactation were excluded. Diagnoses were based on clinical symptoms, serum thyroxine and TRAb, thyroid ultrasound and orbital computed tomography. PBMCs were separated from roughly 10 ml of fresh peripheral blood using Ficoll-Paque density gradient centrifugation. Total RNA was extracted using Trizol reagent, and RNA quality was assessed on an Agilent 2100 Bioanalyzer.

This clonotype was detected ten times or more. Its antigen remains unidentified. No much larger clonotype is one base removed from it; base qualities were not supplied. The chain employs TRBV30 and TRBJ1-4, with 7 bases matching TRBD1. This receptor was identified in a young man with Graves' hyperthyroidism. The sequencing sample was made of blood. This receptor carries the CDR3 CAWSLQGNEKLFF. The DNA sequence reads TGTGCCTGGAGTCTACAGGGGAATGAAAAACTGTTTTTT.